These T cell receptor beta chains were read from a single sample in a study of CD8+ T cells in alopecia areata. The repertoire was sequenced with immunoSEQ multiplex PCR; TCRdb's copy has only in-frame clones and lacks some. The sample contains 150,000 to 200,000 clones, roughly 63% of which appear only once. The source was CD4+ T cells sorted from blood, collected at approximately week 55, from a patient treated with tofacitinib. All receptors come from a human donor with alopecia areata. The CDR3 runs from the conserved cysteine through the conserved F or W. The D gene is left open where the match is weak. Size tells how often a clone was seen (once, few, many) or the class of an expanded clone, and some rows leave it out.

TRBD1,NA,TRBV2,TRBJ1-5,14,TGTGCCAGCCGAGGCGGGACAGGGTTTCAGCCCCAGCATTTT,CASRGGTGFQPQHF
NA,few,TRBV2,TRBJ1-5,13,TGTGCCAGCAGTCAGGGGTTGAATCAGCCCCAGCATTTT,CASSQGLNQPQHF
TRBD2,NA,TRBV10-3,TRBJ2-5,13,TGTGCCACCCTAGCGGGGATCCAAGAGACCCAGTACTTC,CATLAGIQETQYF
NA,NA,TRBV30,TRBJ1-2,16,TGTGCCTGGAGTGCGACACCCAACCTGGGGGGGGATGGCTACACCTTC,CAWSATPNLGGDGYTF
NA,NA,TRBV7-2,TRBJ2-7,14,TGTGCCAGCAGTTCATCTCGAAGCTCCTACGAGCAGTACTTC,CASSSSRSSYEQYF
TRBD1,NA,TRBV27,TRBJ1-2,15,TGTGCCAGCAGTCCCGGGACAGAGAACTATGGAGGCTACACCTTC,CASSPGTENYGGYTF
NA,NA,TRBV30,TRBJ1-1,11,TGTGCCTGGAGAGGGATGGGGAGGGCTTTCTTT,CAWRGMGRAFF
TRBD1,NA,TRBV29-1,TRBJ2-7,13,TGCAGCGCCTCCGGGACAGGGGGAGGCGAGCAGTACTTC,CSASGTGGGEQYF
NA,few,TRBV25-1,TRBJ1-2,13,TGTGCCAGCAGTGAAGGACAGTTCTATGGCTACACCTTC,CASSEGQFYGYTF
TRBD1,few,TRBV29-1,TRBJ2-3,14,TGCAGCGTTGAGGGACAGGGGGCAGCAGATACGCAGTATTTT,CSVEGQGAADTQYF